This is a list of T cell receptor beta chains from one sample in a study of blood T cell repertoires in COVID-19. Only in-frame clones appear in the TCRdb table, and some are missing; sequencing was by immunoSEQ multiplex PCR. The sample yields roughly 200,000 clones, about nine tenths seen once. The sequenced sample was peripheral blood. The receptors stem from a man in his forties or fifties with acute or convalescent COVID-19. CDR3s include the opening cysteine and the closing phenylalanine or tryptophan. The order of the fields is V gene, CDR3 length, J gene, clone size, D gene, CDR3 protein, CDR3 DNA. A D gene is named only where the DNA matches it firmly. Clone size is given for some rows only: seen once, a few or many times, or a class if the clone is expanded.

TRBV5-1	14	TRBJ2-1	-	-	CASSLGRGDNEQFF	TGCGCCAGCAGCTTGGGGCGCGGAGATAATGAGCAGTTCTTC
TRBV10-3	16	TRBJ2-7	-	TRBD1	CAISFSPGQGALEQYF	TGTGCCATCAGTTTCTCGCCGGGACAGGGGGCTCTCGAGCAGTACTTC
TRBV7-2	13	TRBJ1-1	few	-	CASSFRGGTEAFF	TGTGCCAGCAGTTTTAGGGGTGGCACTGAAGCTTTCTTT
TRBV15	15	TRBJ2-1	-	-	CATSRDLHSYNEQFF	TGTGCCACCAGCAGAGATCTCCACAGCTACAATGAGCAGTTCTTC
TRBV2	10	TRBJ1-1	-	-	CASSGTEAFF	TGTGCCAGCAGCGGGACAGAAGCTTTCTTT
TRBV5-8	14	TRBJ1-5	-	-	CASSRDIINQPQHF	TGTGCCAGCAGCCGAGACATAATCAATCAGCCCCAGCATTTT
TRBV2	14	TRBJ2-3	-	-	CARTDGPLADTQYF	TGTGCCAGGACAGACGGGCCGTTGGCAGATACGCAGTATTTT
TRBV19	20	TRBJ2-2	-	TRBD1	CASTQGSGTEYFANTGELFF	TGTGCCAGTACCCAGGGATCGGGGACAGAGTATTTCGCGAACACCGGGGAGCTGTTTTTT
TRBV19	18	TRBJ1-5	-	-	CASSIDPPGASSNQPQHF	TGTGCCAGTAGTATAGACCCACCAGGGGCGTCTAGCAATCAGCCCCAGCATTTT
TRBV7-2	12	TRBJ2-3	-	-	CASSLDYLTQYF	TGTGCCAGCAGCTTAGACTATTTAACGCAGTATTTT
TRBV19	14	TRBJ2-2	-	-	CASIMGAGTGELFF	TGTGCCAGTATAATGGGGGCTGGCACCGGGGAGCTGTTTTTT
TRBV7-2	16	TRBJ2-3	-	TRBD2	CASSFGLAGVTDTQYF	TGTGCCAGCAGCTTCGGACTAGCGGGGGTCACAGATACGCAGTATTTT
TRBV5-1	15	TRBJ2-1	-	-	CASSPRQDPYNEQFF	TGCGCCAGCAGCCCGCGACAGGACCCTTACAATGAGCAGTTCTTC
TRBV2	15	TRBJ2-3	-	TRBD2	CASSRLAGNTDTQYF	TGTGCCAGCAGTCGACTAGCGGGGAACACAGATACGCAGTATTTT
TRBV4-3	14	TRBJ2-3	-	-	CASSQDKKRDTQYF	TGCGCCAGCAGCCAAGACAAGAAACGGGATACGCAGTATTTT
TRBV5-6	15	TRBJ1-2	-	TRBD1	CASSLEQGAGYGYTF	TGTGCCAGCAGCTTGGAGCAGGGGGCAGGGTATGGCTACACCTTC
TRBV18	13	TRBJ2-5	once	-	CASSPGHRETQYF	TGTGCCAGCTCACCGGGACACAGGGAGACCCAGTACTTC
TRBV6-5	14	TRBJ1-6	-	-	CASKRPDYNSPLHF	TGTGCCAGCAAACGCCCAGACTATAATTCACCCCTCCACTTT
TRBV4-3	18	TRBJ2-7	-	TRBD2	CASSQEFGDGGVDYEQYF	TGCGCCAGCAGCCAAGAGTTTGGGGATGGGGGGGTGGACTACGAGCAGTACTTC
TRBV6-5	15	TRBJ1-4	-	-	CASSPGPWGHEKLFF	TGTGCCAGCAGCCCGGGTCCTTGGGGGCATGAAAAACTGTTTTTT
TRBV29-1	16	TRBJ2-1	-	TRBD2	CSVDARGGSSYNEQFF	TGCAGCGTTGATGCGCGCGGGGGGAGCTCCTACAATGAGCAGTTCTTC
TRBV6-5	14	TRBJ1-1	few	-	CASSYAGENTEAFF	TGTGCCAGCAGTTACGCCGGAGAGAACACTGAAGCTTTCTTT
TRBV19	14	TRBJ1-2	-	-	CASSEYNRAYGYTF	TGTGCCAGTAGTGAGTATAACAGGGCCTATGGCTACACCTTC
TRBV5-1	14	TRBJ2-5	-	TRBD1	CASSLQGADETQYF	TGCGCCAGCAGCCTACAGGGGGCGGATGAGACCCAGTACTTC
TRBV7-9	15	TRBJ2-3	once	-	CASSLAGQGTDTQYF	TGTGCCAGCAGCTTAGCGGGCCAAGGAACAGATACGCAGTATTTT